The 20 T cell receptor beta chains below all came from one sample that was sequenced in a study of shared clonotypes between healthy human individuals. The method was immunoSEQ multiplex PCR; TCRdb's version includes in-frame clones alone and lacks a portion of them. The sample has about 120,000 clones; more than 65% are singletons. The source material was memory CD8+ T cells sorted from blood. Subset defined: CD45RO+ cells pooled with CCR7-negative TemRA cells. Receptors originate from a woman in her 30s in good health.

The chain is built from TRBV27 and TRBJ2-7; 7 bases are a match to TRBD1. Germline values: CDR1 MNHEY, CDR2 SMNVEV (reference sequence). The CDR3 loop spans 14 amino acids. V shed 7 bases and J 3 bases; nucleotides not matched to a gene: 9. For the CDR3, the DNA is TGTGCCAGCACCACCCGGACAGGTAGCTACGAGCAGTACTTC. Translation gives CASTTRTGSYEQYF.

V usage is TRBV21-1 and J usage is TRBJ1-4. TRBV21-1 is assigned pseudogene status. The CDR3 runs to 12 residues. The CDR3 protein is CASPGWREKLFF. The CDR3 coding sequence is TGTGCCAGCCCGGGCTGGAGGGAAAAACTGTTTTTT.

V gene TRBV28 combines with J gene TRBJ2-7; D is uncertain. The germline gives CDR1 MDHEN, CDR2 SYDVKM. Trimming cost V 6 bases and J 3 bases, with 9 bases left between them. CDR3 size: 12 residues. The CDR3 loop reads CASSTLGYEQYF. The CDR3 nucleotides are TGTGCCAGCAGCACTCTCGGCTACGAGCAGTACTTC.

CDR3 in amino acids: CASRGVGYTYEQYF. CDR3 nucleotide sequence: TGTGCCAGCAGGGGAGTGGGATATACCTACGAGCAGTACTTC. J is TRBJ2-7 and V is TRBV28; D possibly corresponds to TRBD2 (5 bases). V was cut by 6 bases and J by 2 bases, with 14 bases left in between. This CDR3 contains 14 residues. Germline values: CDR1 MDHEN, CDR2 SYDVKM. The whole variable domain, filled in from reference TRBV28 and TRBJ2-7, reads DVKVTQSSRYLVKRTGEKVFLECVQDMDHENMFWYRQDPGLGLRLIYFSYDVKMKEKGDIPEGYSVSREKKERFSLILESASTNQTSMYLCASRGVGYTYEQYFGPGTRLTVT.

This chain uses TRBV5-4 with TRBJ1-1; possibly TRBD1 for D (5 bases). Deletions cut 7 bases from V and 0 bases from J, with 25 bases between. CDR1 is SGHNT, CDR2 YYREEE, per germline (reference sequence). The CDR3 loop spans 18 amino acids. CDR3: CASGYEGRQGPMNTEAFF. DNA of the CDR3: TGTGCCAGCGGGTATGAGGGAAGGCAGGGACCCATGAACACTGAAGCTTTCTTT.

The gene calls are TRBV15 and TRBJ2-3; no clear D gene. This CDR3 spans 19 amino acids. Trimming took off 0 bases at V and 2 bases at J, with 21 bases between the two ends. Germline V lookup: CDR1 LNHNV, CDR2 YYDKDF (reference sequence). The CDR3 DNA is TGTGCCACCAGCAGAGATTCCCCGTTGGGTCTCTTAGACACAGATACGCAGTATTTT. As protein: CATSRDSPLGLLDTDTQYF.

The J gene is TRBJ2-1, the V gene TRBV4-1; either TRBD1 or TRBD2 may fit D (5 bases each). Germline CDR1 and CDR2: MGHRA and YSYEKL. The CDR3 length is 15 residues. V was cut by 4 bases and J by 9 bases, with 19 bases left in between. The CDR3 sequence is CASSPLPGRTPEQFF. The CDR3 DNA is TGCGCCAGCAGCCCCCTCCCGGGACGCACGCCTGAGCAGTTCTTC.

The CDR3: CASRETGLNSPLHF. CDR3 sequence (DNA): TGTGCCAGCAGGGAGACAGGACTAAATTCACCCCTCCACTTT. The rearrangement joins TRBV2 to TRBJ1-6; TRBD1 might be the D (6 bases). The CDR3 spans 14 residues. The germline V gene has CDR1 SNHLY and CDR2 FYNNEI. V was clipped by 6 bases and J by 7 bases, with 13 bases between them.

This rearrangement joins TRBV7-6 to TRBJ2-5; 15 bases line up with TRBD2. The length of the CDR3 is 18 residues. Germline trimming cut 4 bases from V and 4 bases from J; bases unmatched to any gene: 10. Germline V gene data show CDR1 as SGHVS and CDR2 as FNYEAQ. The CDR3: CASSSTGLAGGGGETQYF. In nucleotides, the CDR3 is TGTGCCAGCAGCTCTACGGGACTAGCGGGAGGAGGGGGAGAGACCCAGTACTTC.

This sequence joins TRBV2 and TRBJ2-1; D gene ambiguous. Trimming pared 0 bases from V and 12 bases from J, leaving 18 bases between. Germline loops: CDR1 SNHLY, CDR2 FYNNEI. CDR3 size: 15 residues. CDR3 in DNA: TGTGCCAGCAGTGAAGCGCTAAGCAGCGCCCTCGCGCAGTTCTTC. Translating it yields CASSEALSSALAQFF.

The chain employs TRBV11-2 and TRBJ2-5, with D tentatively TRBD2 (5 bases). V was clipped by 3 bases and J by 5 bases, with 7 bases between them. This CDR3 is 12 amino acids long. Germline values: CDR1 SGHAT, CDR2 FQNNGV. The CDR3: CASSFQRETQYF. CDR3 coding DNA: TGTGCCAGCAGCTTTCAGCGGGAGACCCAGTACTTC.

The CDR3, as DNA: TGTGCCAGCAGCCTCCGACTAGCGGATAGGAGGACCCAGTACTTC. Its protein is CASSLRLADRRTQYF. The chain employs TRBV7-9 and TRBJ2-5, with TRBD2 matching 9 bases. There are 15 residues in the CDR3. CDR1 is SEHNR, CDR2 FQNEAQ, per germline (reference sequence). The trim removed 5 bases at V and 7 bases at J, leaving 11 bases unmatched.

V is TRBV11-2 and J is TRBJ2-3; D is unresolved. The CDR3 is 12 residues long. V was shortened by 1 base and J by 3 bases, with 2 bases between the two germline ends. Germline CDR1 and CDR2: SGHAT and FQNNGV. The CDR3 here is CASSLGTDTQYF. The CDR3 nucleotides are TGTGCCAGCAGCTTAGGGACAGATACGCAGTATTTT.

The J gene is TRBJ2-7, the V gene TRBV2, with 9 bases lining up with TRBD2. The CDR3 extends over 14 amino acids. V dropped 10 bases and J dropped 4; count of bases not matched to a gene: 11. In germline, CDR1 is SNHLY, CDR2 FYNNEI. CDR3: CATVSGRNTYEQYF. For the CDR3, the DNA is TGTGCCACTGTTAGCGGGAGAAACACTTACGAGCAGTACTTC.

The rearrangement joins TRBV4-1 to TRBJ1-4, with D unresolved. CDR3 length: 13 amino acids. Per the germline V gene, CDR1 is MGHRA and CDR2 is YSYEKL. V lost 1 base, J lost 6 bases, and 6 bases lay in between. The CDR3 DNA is TGCGCCAGCAGCCAAGGTAACGATGAAAAACTGTTTTTT. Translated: CASSQGNDEKLFF.

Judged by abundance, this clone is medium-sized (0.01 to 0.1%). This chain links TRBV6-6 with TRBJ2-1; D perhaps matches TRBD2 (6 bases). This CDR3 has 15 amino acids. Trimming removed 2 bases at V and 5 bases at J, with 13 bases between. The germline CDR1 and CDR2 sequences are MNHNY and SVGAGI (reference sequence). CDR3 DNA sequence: TGTGCCAGCAGTTACATGGCGGGGAAGAACAATGAGCAGTTCTTC. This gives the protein CASSYMAGKNNEQFF.

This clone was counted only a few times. The CDR3 DNA reads as TGCGCCAGCAGCCCGACCGGGTCCAGGGTTATGTCAGATACGCAGTATTTT. It translates to CASSPTGSRVMSDTQYF. The J gene is TRBJ2-3, the V gene TRBV5-1, with D perhaps TRBD1 (5 bases). This CDR3 region has 17 residues. The ends were cut back, 4 bases at V and 4 bases at J, with 22 bases in the middle. From germline, CDR1 is SGHRS and CDR2 YFSETQ.

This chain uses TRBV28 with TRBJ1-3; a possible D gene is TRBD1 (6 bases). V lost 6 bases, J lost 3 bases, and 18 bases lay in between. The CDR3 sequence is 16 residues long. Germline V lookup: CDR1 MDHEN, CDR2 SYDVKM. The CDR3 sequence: CASSSMGAPYGNTIYF. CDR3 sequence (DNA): TGTGCCAGCAGCTCCATGGGGGCCCCCTATGGAAACACCATATATTTT. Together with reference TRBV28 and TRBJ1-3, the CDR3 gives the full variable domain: DVKVTQSSRYLVKRTGEKVFLECVQDMDHENMFWYRQDPGLGLRLIYFSYDVKMKEKGDIPEGYSVSREKKERFSLILESASTNQTSMYLCASSSMGAPYGNTIYFGEGSWLTVV.

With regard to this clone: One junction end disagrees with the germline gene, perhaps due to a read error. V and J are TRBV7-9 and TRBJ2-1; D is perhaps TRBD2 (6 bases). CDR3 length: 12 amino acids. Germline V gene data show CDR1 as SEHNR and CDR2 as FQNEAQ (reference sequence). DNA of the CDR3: TGTGCCAGCAGGTTAGCGGAGACGAGCGGGTTCTTC. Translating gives CASRLAETSGFF.

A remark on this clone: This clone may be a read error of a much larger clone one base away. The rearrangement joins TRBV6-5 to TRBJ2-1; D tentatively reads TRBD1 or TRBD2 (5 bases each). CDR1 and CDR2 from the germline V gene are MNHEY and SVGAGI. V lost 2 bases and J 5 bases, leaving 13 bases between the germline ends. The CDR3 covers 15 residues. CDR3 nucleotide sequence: TGTGCCAGCAGTTACACCGGGGCCGCGCACAATGAGCAGTTCTTC. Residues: CASSYTGAAHNEQFF.